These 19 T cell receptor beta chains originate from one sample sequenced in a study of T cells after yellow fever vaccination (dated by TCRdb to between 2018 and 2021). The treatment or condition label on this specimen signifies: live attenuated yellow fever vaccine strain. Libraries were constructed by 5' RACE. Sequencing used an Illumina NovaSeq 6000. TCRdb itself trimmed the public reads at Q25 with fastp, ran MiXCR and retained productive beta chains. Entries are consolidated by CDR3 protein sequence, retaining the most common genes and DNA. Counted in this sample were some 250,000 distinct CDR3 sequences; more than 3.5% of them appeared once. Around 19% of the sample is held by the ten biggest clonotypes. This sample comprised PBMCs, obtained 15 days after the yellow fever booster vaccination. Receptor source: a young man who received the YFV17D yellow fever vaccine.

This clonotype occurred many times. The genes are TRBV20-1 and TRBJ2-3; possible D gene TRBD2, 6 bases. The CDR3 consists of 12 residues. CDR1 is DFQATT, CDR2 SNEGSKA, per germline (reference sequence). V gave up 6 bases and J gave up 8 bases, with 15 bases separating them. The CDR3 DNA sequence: TGCAGTGCAGTGTGGGGTAGCGGTACGCAGTATTTT. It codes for CSAVWGSGTQYF.

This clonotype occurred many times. CDR3 DNA: TGCGCCAGCAGCTTGGGGGACTACACTCAAGAGACCCAGTACTTC. It translates to CASSLGDYTQETQYF. The rearrangement uses TRBV5-1 and TRBJ2-5; 7 nucleotides line up with TRBD2. The CDR3 consists of 15 residues. Trimming at V came to 0 bases and at J to 2 bases, leaving 4 bases not matched to a gene. Germline assignment: CDR1 SGHRS and CDR2 YFSETQ.

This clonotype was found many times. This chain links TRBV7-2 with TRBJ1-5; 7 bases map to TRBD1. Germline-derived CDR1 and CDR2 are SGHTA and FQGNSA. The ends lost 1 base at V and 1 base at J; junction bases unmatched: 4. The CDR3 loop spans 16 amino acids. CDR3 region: CASSLGQGTSNQPQHF. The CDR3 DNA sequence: TGTGCCAGCAGCTTAGGACAGGGCACAAGCAATCAGCCCCAGCATTTT.

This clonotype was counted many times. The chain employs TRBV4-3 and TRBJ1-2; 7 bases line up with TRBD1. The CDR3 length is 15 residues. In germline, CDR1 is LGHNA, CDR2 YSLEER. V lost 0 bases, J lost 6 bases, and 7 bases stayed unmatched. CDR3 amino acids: CASSQDRGGGDGYTF. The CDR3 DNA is TGCGCCAGCAGCCAAGATCGAGGGGGCGGGGATGGCTACACCTTC.

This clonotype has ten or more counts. In nucleotides, the CDR3 is TGTGCCAGCAGCTTACAGGGGAACCCAGATACGCAGTATTTT. Residues: CASSLQGNPDTQYF. V is TRBV5-4 and J is TRBJ2-3, with 7 bases aligning to TRBD1. The CDR3 runs 14 residues. Trimming cost V 2 bases and J 4 bases; bases outside gene matches: 4. The V gene's germline CDR1 is SGHNT and CDR2 YYREEE (reference sequence).

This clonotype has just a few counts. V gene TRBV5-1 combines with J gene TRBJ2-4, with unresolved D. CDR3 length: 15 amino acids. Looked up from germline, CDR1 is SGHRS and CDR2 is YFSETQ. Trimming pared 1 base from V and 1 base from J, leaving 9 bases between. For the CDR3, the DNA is TGCGCCAGCAGCTTGAATTGGGTTGCCAAAAACATTCAGTACTTC. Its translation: CASSLNWVAKNIQYF. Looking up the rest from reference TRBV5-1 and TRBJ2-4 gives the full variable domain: KAGVTQTPRYLIKTRGQQVTLSCSPISGHRSVSWYQQTPGQGLQFLFEYFSETQRNKGNFPGRFSGRQFSNSRSEMNVSTLELGDSALYLCASSLNWVAKNIQYFGAGTRLSVL.

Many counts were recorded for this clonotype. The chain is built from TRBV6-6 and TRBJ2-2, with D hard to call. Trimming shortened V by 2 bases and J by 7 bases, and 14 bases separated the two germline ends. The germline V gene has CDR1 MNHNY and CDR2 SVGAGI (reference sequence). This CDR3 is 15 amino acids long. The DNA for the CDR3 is TGTGCCAGCAGTTACCACGACCCCGTCAGCGGGGAGCTGTTTTTT. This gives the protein CASSYHDPVSGELFF.

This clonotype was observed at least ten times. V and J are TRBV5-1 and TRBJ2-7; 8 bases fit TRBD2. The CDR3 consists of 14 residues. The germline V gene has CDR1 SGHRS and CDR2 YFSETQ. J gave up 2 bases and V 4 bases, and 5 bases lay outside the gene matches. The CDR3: CASSPGREAYEQYF. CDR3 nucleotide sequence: TGCGCCAGCAGCCCCGGGCGGGAGGCCTACGAGCAGTACTTC.

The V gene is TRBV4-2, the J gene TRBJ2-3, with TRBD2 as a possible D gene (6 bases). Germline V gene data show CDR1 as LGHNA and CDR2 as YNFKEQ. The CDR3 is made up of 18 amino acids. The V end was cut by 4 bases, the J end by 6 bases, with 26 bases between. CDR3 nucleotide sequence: TGTGCCAGCAGCCTGGGGGGAACTAGTCCGGGGTATGTGGATACGCAGTATTTT. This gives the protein CASSLGGTSPGYVDTQYF.

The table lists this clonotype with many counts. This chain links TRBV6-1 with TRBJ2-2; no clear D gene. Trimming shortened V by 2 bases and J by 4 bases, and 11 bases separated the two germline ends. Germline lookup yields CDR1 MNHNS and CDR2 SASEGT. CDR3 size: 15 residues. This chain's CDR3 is CASSEPASTTGELFF. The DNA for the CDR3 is TGTGCCAGCAGTGAACCGGCTTCGACCACCGGGGAGCTGTTTTTT.

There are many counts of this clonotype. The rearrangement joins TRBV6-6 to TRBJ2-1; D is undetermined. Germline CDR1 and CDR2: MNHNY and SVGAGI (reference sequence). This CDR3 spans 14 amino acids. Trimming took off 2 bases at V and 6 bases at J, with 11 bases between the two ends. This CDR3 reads CASSYPDRSNEQFF. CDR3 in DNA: TGTGCCAGCAGTTACCCGGACCGCAGCAATGAGCAGTTCTTC.

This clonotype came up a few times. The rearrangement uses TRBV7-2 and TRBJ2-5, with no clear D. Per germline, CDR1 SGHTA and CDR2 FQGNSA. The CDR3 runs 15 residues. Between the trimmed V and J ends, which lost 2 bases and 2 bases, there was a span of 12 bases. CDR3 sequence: CASSLLWGGQETQYF. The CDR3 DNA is TGTGCCAGCAGCTTACTGTGGGGTGGGCAAGAGACCCAGTACTTC.

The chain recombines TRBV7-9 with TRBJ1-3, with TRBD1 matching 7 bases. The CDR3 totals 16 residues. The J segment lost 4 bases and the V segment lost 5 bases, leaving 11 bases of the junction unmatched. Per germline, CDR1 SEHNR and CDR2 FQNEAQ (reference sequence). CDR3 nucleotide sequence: TGTGCCAGCAGCCCGCCTAAACAGGGGACGGGAAACACCATATATTTT. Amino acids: CASSPPKQGTGNTIYF.

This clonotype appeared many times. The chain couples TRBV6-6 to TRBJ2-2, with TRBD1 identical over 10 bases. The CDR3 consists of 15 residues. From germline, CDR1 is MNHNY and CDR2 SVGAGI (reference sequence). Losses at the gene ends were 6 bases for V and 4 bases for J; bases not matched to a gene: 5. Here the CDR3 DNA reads TGTGCCAGCAGGGGGACAGGGGTCCGCACCGGGGAGCTGTTTTTT. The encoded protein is CASRGTGVRTGELFF.

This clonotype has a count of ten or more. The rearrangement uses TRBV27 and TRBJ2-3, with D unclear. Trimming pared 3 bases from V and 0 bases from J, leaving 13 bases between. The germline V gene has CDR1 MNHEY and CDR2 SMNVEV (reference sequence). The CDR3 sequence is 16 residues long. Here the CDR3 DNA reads TGTGCCAGCAGTTTCTCGGACGCTAAGAGCACAGATACGCAGTATTTT. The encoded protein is CASSFSDAKSTDTQYF.

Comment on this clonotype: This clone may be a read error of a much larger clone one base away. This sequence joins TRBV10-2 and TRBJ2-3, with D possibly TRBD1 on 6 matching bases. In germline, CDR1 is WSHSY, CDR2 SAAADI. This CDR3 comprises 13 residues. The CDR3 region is CATSTGFADTRYF. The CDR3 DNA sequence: TGCGCCACCAGTACAGGGTTCGCAGATACGCGGTATTTT.

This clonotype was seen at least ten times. In DNA, the CDR3 is TGCAGCGTGGCTAAGGGTGGCCAGGGGGGAGATACGCAGTATTTT. Translated: CSVAKGGQGGDTQYF. The chain joins TRBV29-1 to TRBJ2-3, with D possibly TRBD1 on 7 matching bases. This CDR3 region has 15 residues. Germline lookup yields CDR1 SQVTM and CDR2 ANQGSEA. The V and J ends lost 6 bases and 5 bases respectively, with 21 bases between them.

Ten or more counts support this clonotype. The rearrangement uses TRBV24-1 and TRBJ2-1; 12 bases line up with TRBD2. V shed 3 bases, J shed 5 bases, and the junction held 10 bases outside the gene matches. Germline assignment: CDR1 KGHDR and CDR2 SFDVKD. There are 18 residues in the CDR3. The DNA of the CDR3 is TGTGCCACCAGTGATCCGGGACTAGCGGGCGGTATTAACAATGAGCAGTTCTTC. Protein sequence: CATSDPGLAGGINNEQFF.

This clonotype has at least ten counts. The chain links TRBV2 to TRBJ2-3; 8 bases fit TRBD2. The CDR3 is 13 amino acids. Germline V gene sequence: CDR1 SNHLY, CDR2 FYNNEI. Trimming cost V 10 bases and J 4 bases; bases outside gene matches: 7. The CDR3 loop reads CANQRGWADTQYF. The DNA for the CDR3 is TGTGCCAACCAGCGGGGGTGGGCAGATACGCAGTATTTT.